Below, one T cell receptor (beta chain) is given with its context. Using a J-beta primer mix together with a sample-barcoded 5' primer, a second PCR was run for roughly 6 to 12 cycles. TCRdb used MiXCR to reprocess the 5' RACE reads, holding one entry per CDR3 protein. The sample has some 1,500,000 distinct CDR3 sequences, 42% seen once; the top ten hold just over 4%. The data originate from a study of blood T cells in healthy people across ages. Germline trimming cut 2 bases from V and 5 bases from J; bases unmatched to any gene: 4. Germline V gives CDR1 SNHLY, CDR2 FYNNEI. CDR3 size: 15 residues. Sequencing was carried out using blood. The chain is built from TRBV2 and TRBJ2-7, with 12 bases that match TRBD1. This clonotype was obtained from a woman under 30 in good health. DNA for the CDR3: TGTGCCAGCAGTGAACAGGGACAGGGGGCGGACGAGCAGTACTTC. It is translated as CASSEQGQGADEQYF. Drawing the rest from reference TRBV2 and TRBJ2-7, the complete variable domain is EPEVTQTPSHQVTQMGQEVILRCVPISNHLYFYWYRQILGQKVEFLVSFYNNEISEKSEIFDDQFSVERPDGSNFTLKIRSTKLEDSAMYFCASSEQGQGADEQYFGPGTRLTVT.